This is a list of T cell receptor beta chains from one sample in a study of shared clonotypes between healthy human individuals. Only in-frame clones appear in the TCRdb table, and some are missing; sequencing was by immunoSEQ multiplex PCR. The table includes about 680,000 clones, approximately 73% detected once. The sequencing sample was made of memory CD4+ T cells sorted from blood. These receptors all stem from a woman aged 30 to 39 in good health. Both conserved end residues are part of each CDR3. D genes are given only for firm matches. Clone size is shown for a subset of rows, as once, few, many or a class of expanded clone.

v_call	j_call	clone_size	d_call	cdr3_length	cdr3_aa	cdr3_nt
TRBV15	TRBJ2-1	-	TRBD2	18	CATSRDPISGGSLVEQFF	TGTGCCACCAGCAGAGATCCCATAAGTGGCGGGAGTTTAGTTGAGCAGTTCTTC
TRBV28	TRBJ2-3	few	-	13	CASSGSPEDTQYF	TGTGCCAGCAGTGGGTCCCCGGAGGATACGCAGTATTTT
TRBV25-1	TRBJ1-1	-	-	16	CASSEFRSSGGTEAFF	TGTGCCAGCAGTGAATTTAGGAGCTCTGGGGGCACTGAAGCTTTCTTT
TRBV5-4	TRBJ2-5	-	-	13	CASSLGGEETQYF	TGTGCCAGCAGCTTAGGCGGGGAAGAGACCCAGTACTTC
TRBV28	TRBJ2-6	-	-	16	CASTRPRSSGANVLTF	TGTGCCAGCACACGGCCACGTAGCTCTGGGGCCAACGTCCTGACTTTC
TRBV10-3	TRBJ2-5	-	TRBD1	17	CAISDVTGAHPQETQYF	TGTGCCATCAGTGATGTTACAGGGGCCCATCCACAAGAGACCCAGTACTTC
TRBV27	TRBJ2-1	-	TRBD1	14	CASSRDRPYNEQFF	TGTGCCAGCAGTCGGGACAGACCCTACAATGAGCAGTTCTTC
TRBV5-1	TRBJ1-5	-	-	13	CASSINRDQPQHF	TGCGCCAGCAGCATAAACAGGGATCAGCCCCAGCATTTT
TRBV5-8	TRBJ1-6	once	-	14	CASSAGTAGLALHF	TGTGCCAGCAGCGCCGGGACGGCCGGTCTGGCCCTCCACTTT
TRBV11-2	TRBJ2-1	-	-	16	CAPPTRRVGATVEQFF	TGTGCCCCCCCCACACGTCGCGTGGGGGCCACCGTTGAGCAGTTCTTC
TRBV28	TRBJ2-7	few	TRBD1	15	CASTSAGTGSYEQYF	TGTGCCAGCACCTCCGCCGGGACAGGGAGCTACGAGCAGTACTTC
TRBV10-3	TRBJ2-3	-	-	16	CAISAAPGRGTDTQYF	TGTGCCATCAGTGCGGCTCCGGGCCGGGGCACAGATACGCAGTATTTT
TRBV4-1	TRBJ1-2	-	TRBD1	15	CASSQGQGPFHGYTF	TGCGCCAGCAGCCAAGGACAGGGGCCCTTTCATGGCTACACCTTC
TRBV28	TRBJ2-3	-	TRBD2	16	CASSLGLADDTDTQYF	TGTGCCAGCAGTCTGGGACTAGCGGATGATACAGATACGCAGTATTTT